One T cell receptor beta chain is described in this entry. Its antigen is unknown. This specimen comes from a study of OX40 agonist ivuxolimab in advanced cancers. Study information: Patients enrolled in dose escalation were diagnosed with hepatocellular carcinoma, melanoma, renal cell or head and neck cancer.

Trimming took 3 bases from V and 0 from J; bases not matched to a gene: 3. Germline CDR1 is SGDLS and CDR2 is YYNGEE. The CDR3 spans 15 residues. Generated by immunoSEQ multiplex PCR, the TCRdb table keeps only in-frame clones and is missing some. Among roughly 26,000 clones listed, approximately 90% were seen once. Study-level points and caveats: Low normalized T-cell clonal expansion was also seen in some nonresponders. Relatively little clonal expansion, among the lowest observed, appeared in partial responders at 0.1-3.0 mg/kg.

The clonotype comes from an adult with an advanced solid tumor such as melanoma, head and neck, liver or kidney cancer. The input for sequencing was CD4+ or CD8+ T cells sorted from blood, taken in a trial of the OX40 agonist ivuxolimab. The V gene is TRBV9, the J gene TRBJ1-3, with 7 bases identical to TRBD1. The CDR3 DNA reads TGTGCCAGCAGCGCGACAGGGAGCTCTGGAAACACCATATATTTT. Translated, it gives CASSATGSSGNTIYF.